One T cell receptor (beta chain) is described in this entry. This clonotype appeared a few times. Its antigen is unknown. A single base separates this from a much larger clone, so it may be a read error. The CDR3 sequence holds 14 residues, the cysteine and phenylalanine included. CDR3 DNA is the only sequence kept; it has 42 bases, read in frame from the first base. CDR1 is given as SGHNT and CDR2 as YYREEE, both from the germline V gene (reference sequence). These data are taken from a study of CD8+CD57+ T cells in acquired aplastic anemia (dated by TCRdb to the late 2010s). Describing the broader study: Extracted DNA from sorted CD4+ and CD8+ cells averaged around 3.3 ug, ranging from roughly 0.17 to 30 ug. Healthy donor samples averaged roughly 9.9 million reads for CD4+ and 11 million to 14 million for CD8+ cells.

TCR beta VDJ combination and CDR3 sequence profiling used genomic DNA as the template. An Illumina HiSeq 2000 was used for TCR repertoire sequencing. Turning to the authors' computational methods: TRBV/TRBJ rearrangement plots, CDR3 size and DJ length profiles, and Simpson's diversity index were used to assess repertoires. The most abundant DNA sequence in the deep sequencing data was defined as the immunodominant clone. CDR3 amino acid sequences were checked for sharing between subjects and were compared against published repertoires and the VDJdb database. Clones were called with MiXCR by TCRdb after fastp trimmed the public reads at Q25, and only in-frame beta chains were retained. Identical CDR3 protein sequences are pooled into one entry, listed with their most common genes and DNA. The V and J calls were determined by TCRdb, not by the authors. The table for this sample lists under 40,000 distinct CDR3 sequences; approximately 73% of them were counted only once. The top ten hold about 23% of the sample.

The study deep-sequenced TCR repertoires of sorted CD4+ and CD8+ blood T cells from severe aplastic anemia patients and healthy subjects. Ficoll-Paque density gradient centrifugation was used to isolate peripheral blood mononuclear cells. Before DNA extraction, CD4+ and CD8+ T cells were sorted by FACS or by magnetic beads. What the work shows at the level of the full study, not this receptor alone: Roughly 30 CD8+ CDR3 sequences were found to be shared between patients and controls, but these sequences appeared to be highly expressed in patients and within the immunodominant clones of the patients. No significant difference in CD8+ Simpson's diversity was found between patients and healthy controls (P=0.060).

This receptor was obtained from a human donor in good health, serving as a control. Source material: sorted CD4+, CD8+, or CD8+CD57+ T cells (not recorded which) from PBMCs. The rearrangement combines TRBV5-4 with TRBJ1-2; 7 bases in between match TRBD1. The nucleotide sequence reads as follows: TGTGCCAGCAGCACCGACAGGGTGGACTATGGCCACACCTTC. The translation is CASSTDRVDYGHTF.